This T cell receptor (beta chain) was retrieved from a study of blood T cells in healthy people across ages (dated by TCRdb to between 2014 and 2017). In terms of the full investigation: Template switching captured roughly one uniquely barcoded TCR beta cDNA molecule per two T cells in model experiments. Using deep sequencing normalized with unique cDNA molecular identifiers, the study measured how TCR beta repertoire diversity changes with age. The donors were divided into four age groups: young (average approximately 17 years), middle-aged (around 41), aged (approximately 62) and long-lived (roughly 82). To avoid experimental bias, donors of different ages were randomly spread across the sequencing lanes. Two additional independent replicas of 1 million unique cDNA reads from the same blood draw were analyzed for two donors (one aged 18 to 29 and one aged 80 or older). Points the paper makes about the study in general: As age increased, observed TCR beta diversity per million T cells dropped in a roughly linear way, and a significant reduction was already evident by age about 40. The percentage of naive T cells measured by flow cytometry correlated strongly with observed TCR beta diversity. Total diversity estimates from one million sequenced T cells were considered lower bounds and underestimates. Since profiling was done on bulk unsorted PBMCs, naive and antigen-experienced compartments could not be conclusively compared. Compared with the aged group, more naive CD4+ T cells, fewer expanded clones and increased TCR diversity were shown by the long-lived group, suggesting age selection. The CMV infection status of donors was not known, potentially confounding age-related changes in expanded clonotypes.

Systemically healthy Caucasian individuals from Russia, approximately 39 in total and aged about 6 to 90 years, were included as donors. Each donor gave 8 to 10 milliliters of peripheral blood, collected into EDTA-treated Vacutainer tubes. Ficoll-Paque density-gradient centrifugation was used to isolate PBMCs, with at least 6.5 million per sample. Trizol reagent was used to extract total RNA from PBMCs, with at least 5 micrograms per sample. For every donor, an aliquot of PBMCs went through flow cytometry to measure the percentages of naive CD45RAhigh/CD27high T cells. According to the germline V gene (reference sequence), CDR1 reads LGHDT and CDR2 reads YNNKEL. The junction carries 11 bases between V and J, which are trimmed by 0 bases and 3 bases respectively. Including cysteine and phenylalanine, the CDR3 has 15 amino acids. Of all the DNA, just the CDR3 is kept, 45 bases in frame from base 1.

Regarding this clonotype: Its antigen has not been determined. Base qualities are missing; no much larger clone stands one base away.

The library was generated by 5' RACE. A second roughly 6 to 12 cycle PCR used a sample-barcoded 5' primer and a J-beta primer mix. A unique molecular identifier was introduced onto each TCR beta cDNA molecule by a template-switch 5' adaptor carrying 12 random nucleotides. At least 2.5 million CDR3-containing paired-end reads were obtained from each sample. The Mint cDNA synthesis kit, primed by a TRBC-specific oligonucleotide, was used to synthesize first-strand cDNA from all RNA. Following uracil-DNA glycosylase treatment, all cDNA underwent a first 18-cycle PCR with the universal primers M1SS and BC2_uni_R. The authors processed their data as follows. Each sample was normalized by randomly selecting 1 million high-quality reads, each carrying a distinct molecular identifier. Instead of being binned into consensus sequences, reads with shared molecular identifiers were discarded. MiTCR, set to a Q25 quality threshold and the strictest error-elimination algorithm, was used for CDR3 identification, clonotype clustering and error correction. Lower-bound total TCR beta diversity was estimated with a nonparametric unseen species model using Euler transformation. The public sequencing data were trimmed at Q25 with fastp and processed into clonotypes with MiXCR by TCRdb, which kept only in-frame beta chains. Rows are combined by CDR3 protein, so each entry shows the most common genes and DNA. The V and J calls here are based on TCRdb, not the publication. The sample table lists fewer than 2 million distinct CDR3 sequences, about 39% of them with a count of one. The top ten constitute roughly 23% of the sample.

This sequence uses TRBV3-1 and TRBJ1-2; no D gene call is confident. Material: blood. The source is a human donor in good health. The DNA sequence is given as TGTGCCAGCAGCCAAGAAGGTGGGAAAGACTATGGCTACACCTTC. Translated, it reads CASSQEGGKDYGYTF.